The next 17 T cell receptor beta chains were all read from a single sample in a study of CD8 T cells in Susac syndrome. RNA in amounts of roughly 0.5 to 1 ug was reverse transcribed with random hexamers. TCRdb processed the immunoSEQ multiplex PCR reads anew with MiXCR; each CDR3 protein has one entry. The sample yields more than 150,000 distinct CDR3 sequences, around 96% seen once. The sample taken for sequencing was CD8+ T cells from PBMCs. All receptors come from a human donor with multiple sclerosis.

This chain joins TRBV29-1 and TRBJ2-6; 7 nucleotides line up with TRBD2. The CDR3 consists of 12 residues. J gave up 9 bases and V 5 bases, and 4 bases lay outside the gene matches. The germline CDR1 and CDR2 sequences are SQVTM and ANQGSEA. The CDR3 here is CSVPGEGNVLTF. The CDR3 bases are TGCAGCGTTCCCGGGGAGGGCAACGTCCTGACTTTC.

This chain links TRBV12-3 or TRBV12-4 with TRBJ2-7, with D possibly being TRBD2 (6 bases). The CDR3 extends over 12 amino acids. Trimming shortened V by 5 bases and J by 6 bases, and 11 bases separated the two germline ends. DNA for the CDR3: TGTGCCAGCAGTATTCAGGGAGGCGAGCAGTACTTC. Translation gives CASSIQGGEQYF.

The chain is built from TRBV7-6 and TRBJ2-3, with D perhaps TRBD2 (5 bases). The CDR3 covers 14 residues. Trimming removed 5 bases from V and 2 bases from J, with 11 bases in between. Germline lookup yields CDR1 SGHVS and CDR2 FNYEAQ. CDR3 DNA: TGTGCCAGCAGCCGTGGACTCGCCACAGATACGCAGTATTTT. Translation: CASSRGLATDTQYF.

The chain combines TRBV28 with TRBJ1-2; maybe TRBD1 (5 bases). The CDR3 runs to 13 residues. The germline V gene encodes CDR1 MDHEN and CDR2 SYDVKM. Between the trimmed V and J ends, which lost 7 bases and 8 bases, there was a span of 17 bases. The CDR3 spells CASTRNGGNGYTF. CDR3 nucleotides: TGTGCCAGCACCCGGAATGGGGGGAACGGCTACACCTTC.

The chain links TRBV12-3 or TRBV12-4 to TRBJ1-5; a possible D gene is TRBD1 (5 bases). There are 14 residues in the CDR3. Trimming stripped 6 bases from V and 7 bases from J, with 16 bases between. CDR3 sequence reads: CASRDTGGRQPQHF. The CDR3 DNA reads as TGTGCCAGCAGGGATACAGGTGGGCGACAGCCCCAGCATTTT.

The rearrangement links TRBV6-1 to TRBJ2-1, with 8 bases identical to TRBD1. The germline CDR1 and CDR2 sequences are MNHNS and SASEGT. The CDR3 extends over 13 amino acids. Trimming cost V 7 bases and J 4 bases; bases outside gene matches: 3. Here the CDR3 DNA reads TGTGCCAGCACGGGACAGGCATACAATGAGCAGTTCTTC. The encoded protein is CASTGQAYNEQFF.

V usage is TRBV20-1 and J usage is TRBJ1-6; possibly TRBD1 for D (5 bases). Trimming cost V 0 bases and J 8 bases, with 17 bases left between them. From germline, CDR1 is DFQATT and CDR2 SNEGSKA (reference sequence). The CDR3 is 16 amino acids. CDR3 DNA: TGCAGTGCTAGAGATCGGGGTGGCAGGGTGGATTCACCCCTCCACTTT. It translates to CSARDRGGRVDSPLHF.

The CDR3 nucleotides read TGTGCTAGTGGTTTGCCCTACAGGGCCCACGGGGAGCTGTTTTTT. This encodes CASGLPYRAHGELFF. The genes are TRBV12-5 and TRBJ2-2, with D perhaps TRBD1 (6 bases). The germline V and J ends were trimmed by 2 bases and 7 bases, with 14 bases remaining between them. The CDR3 is 15 amino acids. CDR1 is LGHNT and CDR2 is FRNRAP in the germline V gene.

The V call is TRBV7-9, the J call TRBJ2-7, with 8 bases lining up with TRBD2. The CDR3 consists of 17 residues. The germline V gene has CDR1 SEHNR and CDR2 FQNEAQ (reference sequence). After removal of 5 bases from V and 3 bases from J, the junction contained 15 bases not matched to a gene. The CDR3 region is CASSPRWTSSPHYEQYF. CDR3 sequence (DNA): TGTGCCAGCAGCCCCCGGTGGACTAGCTCACCCCACTACGAGCAGTACTTC.

J is TRBJ1-3 and V is TRBV30; D uncertain. The CDR3 totals 16 residues. Trimming removed 5 bases from V and 0 bases from J, with 17 bases in between. CDR1 is GTSNPN, CDR2 SVGIG, per germline (reference sequence). CDR3 coding DNA: TGTGCCTGGCATGGACCAACCCTTTACTCTGGAAACACCATATATTTT. As protein: CAWHGPTLYSGNTIYF.

The chain joins TRBV11-2 to TRBJ2-7; a possible D gene is TRBD2 (6 bases). The CDR3 covers 13 residues. Germline V gene sequence: CDR1 SGHAT, CDR2 FQNNGV. Trimming stripped 4 bases from V and 5 bases from J, with 12 bases between. The DNA for the CDR3 is TGTGCCAGCAGCTCGCCCAGGAGGGACGAGCAGTACTTC. Protein product: CASSSPRRDEQYF. Supplemented by reference TRBV11-2 and TRBJ2-7, the full variable domain reads EAGVAQSPRYKIIEKRQSVAFWCNPISGHATLYWYQQILGQGPKLLIQFQNNGVVDDSQLPKDRFSAERLKGVDSTLKIQPAKLEDSAVYLCASSSPRRDEQYFGPGTRLTVT.

This clonotype was seen just once. V and J are TRBV27 and TRBJ2-3; 7 bases agree with TRBD1. The J segment lost 3 bases and the V segment lost 10 bases, leaving 13 bases of the junction unmatched. The CDR3 totals 15 residues. CDR1 MNHEY and CDR2 SMNVEV come from the germline V gene (reference sequence). The CDR3 nucleotides are TGTGCCACCATGGAAGAGGGGGCAAGAACAGATACGCAGTATTTT. Its translation is CATMEEGARTDTQYF.

The rearrangement links TRBV12-5 to TRBJ1-1, with a possible D match to TRBD1 (5 bases). This CDR3 region has 11 residues. CDR1 and CDR2 (germline): LGHNT, FRNRAP. Trimming took off 10 bases at V and 0 bases at J, with 6 bases between the two ends. The CDR3 spells CATGLNTEAFF. Written as DNA, the CDR3 is TGTGCTACAGGGCTGAACACTGAAGCTTTCTTT.

The V call is TRBV9, the J call TRBJ1-5; the D is unclear. V was cut by 0 bases and J by 1 base, with 5 bases left in between. CDR3 size: 14 residues. The V gene's germline CDR1 is SGDLS and CDR2 YYNGEE. DNA of the CDR3: TGTGCCAGCAGCGTAGGGTCGAGCAATCAGCCCCAGCATTTT. It is translated as CASSVGSSNQPQHF.

The chain links TRBV9 to TRBJ1-5; D not certain. Trimming pared 0 bases from V and 3 bases from J, leaving 10 bases between. The CDR3 is 15 amino acids. Germline values: CDR1 SGDLS, CDR2 YYNGEE. For the CDR3, the DNA is TGTGCCAGCAGCGTAGGAGGGCAGAACAATCAGCCCCAGCATTTT. Its protein is CASSVGGQNNQPQHF.

The genes are TRBV15 and TRBJ1-1, with a tentative D call TRBD1 (5 bases). Trimming took off 2 bases at V and 3 bases at J, with 10 bases between the two ends. Germline values: CDR1 LNHNV, CDR2 YYDKDF (reference sequence). This CDR3 comprises 14 residues. CDR3 sequence reads: CATSRWDGDTEAFF. The CDR3 nucleotides are TGTGCCACCAGCAGATGGGACGGAGACACTGAAGCTTTCTTT. Combining the CDR3 with reference TRBV15 and TRBJ1-1 gives the whole variable domain DAMVIQNPRYQVTQFGKPVTLSCSQTLNHNVMYWYQQKSSQAPKLLFHYYDKDFNNEADTPDNFQSRRPNTSFCFLDIRSPGLGDTAMYLCATSRWDGDTEAFFGQGTRLTVV.

Details on this clonotype: The junction and the germline gene differ at one end; a read error may be behind it. The CDR3 DNA reads TGTGCCAGCAGCGAAGACGGACGCCAAGAGACCCAGTACTTC. It specifies CASSEDGRQETQYF. The V call is TRBV3-1, the J call TRBJ2-5; D gene ambiguous. The CDR3 runs 14 residues. The germline CDR1 and CDR2 sequences are LGHDT and YNNKEL (reference sequence).